A selection of T cell receptor beta chains follows, all from one sample in a study of CD8+CD57+ T cells in acquired aplastic anemia. TCRdb redid the calling of the reads with MiXCR, one entry per CDR3 protein. The table lists about 180,000 distinct CDR3 sequences, less than 60% of them singletons. Sequenced input: sorted CD4+, CD8+, or CD8+CD57+ T cells (not recorded which) from PBMCs. These receptors were collected from a human donor with aplastic anemia. Both conserved end residues are part of each CDR3. D genes are given only for firm matches. Clone size is shown for a subset of rows, as once, few, many or a class of expanded clone.

D: .; V: TRBV15; J: TRBJ1-2; size: many; length: 21; CDR3: CATSRDRVHGVGTARNYGYTF; DNA: TGTGCCACCAGCAGAGATAGGGTACATGGGGTTGGGACCGCGAGGAACTATGGCTACACCTTC
D: TRBD1; V: TRBV12-3/TRBV12-4; J: TRBJ1-5; size: many; length: 17; CDR3: CASSRDRVRGSNQPQHF; DNA: TGTGCCAGCAGCCGGGACAGGGTAAGGGGAAGCAATCAGCCCCAGCATTTT
D: TRBD1; V: TRBV20-1; J: TRBJ2-7; size: few; length: 14; CDR3: CSARDGTGAYEQYF; DNA: TGCAGTGCTAGAGATGGAACAGGGGCCTACGAGCAGTACTTC
D: .; V: TRBV29-1; J: TRBJ1-2; size: few; length: 14; CDR3: CSVGGEASIRGYTF; DNA: TGCAGCGTAGGGGGGGAGGCGAGTATTCGTGGCTACACCTTC
D: .; V: TRBV20-1; J: TRBJ2-7; size: many; length: 14; CDR3: CSAEPPGPNPEQYF; DNA: TGCAGTGCTGAACCACCGGGACCCAATCCGGAGCAGTACTTC
D: .; V: TRBV7-2; J: TRBJ2-3; size: many; length: 12; CDR3: CASSVRSDTQYF; DNA: TGTGCCAGCAGCGTTAGGTCCGATACGCAGTATTTT
D: .; V: TRBV29-1; J: TRBJ2-3; size: many; length: 12; CDR3: CSVPLGVGTQYF; DNA: TGCAGCGTTCCCCTAGGTGTGGGTACGCAGTATTTT
D: .; V: TRBV7-9; J: TRBJ1-3; size: many; length: 18; CDR3: CASSFYVASTPGGNTIYF; DNA: TGTGCCAGCAGCTTCTATGTGGCATCAACGCCGGGCGGAAACACCATATATTTT
D: .; V: TRBV5-6; J: TRBJ1-2; size: .; length: 13; CDR3: CASSALKSYGYTF; DNA: TGTGCCAGCAGCGCCCTAAAGAGCTATGGCTACACCTTC
D: .; V: TRBV10-1; J: TRBJ2-5; size: .; length: 14; CDR3: CASSESGQQETQYF; DNA: TGCGCCAGCAGTGAGTCGGGGCAGCAAGAGACCCAGTACTTC
D: TRBD2; V: TRBV2; J: TRBJ2-1; size: once; length: 14; CDR3: CASSGAGGYNEQFF; DNA: TGTGCCAGCAGCGGAGCGGGAGGATACAATGAGCAGTTCTTC
D: .; V: TRBV19; J: TRBJ2-5; size: .; length: 15; CDR3: CASSPQRSYQETQYF; DNA: TGTGCCAGTAGTCCCCAACGGAGTTACCAAGAGACCCAGTACTTC
D: .; V: TRBV9; J: TRBJ2-1; size: .; length: 12; CDR3: CASSGLHNEQFF; DNA: TGTGCCAGCAGCGGACTACACAATGAGCAGTTCTTC
D: TRBD1; V: TRBV10-2; J: TRBJ1-5; size: .; length: 16; CDR3: CASSDPYRGRNQPQHF; DNA: TGCGCCAGCAGTGACCCATACAGGGGACGGAATCAGCCCCAGCATTTT
D: .; V: TRBV11-1; J: TRBJ2-4; size: .; length: 16; CDR3: CASSLVAGGTQNIQYF; DNA: TGTGCCAGCAGCTTGGTGGCAGGGGGGACCCAAAACATTCAGTACTTC
D: TRBD2; V: TRBV7-2; J: TRBJ2-2; size: many; length: 15; CDR3: CASTQAGGPTGELFF; DNA: TGTGCCAGCACCCAAGCGGGGGGCCCCACCGGGGAGCTGTTTTTT
D: .; V: TRBV7-2; J: TRBJ2-3; size: once; length: 15; CDR3: CASSLASGNTDTQYF; DNA: TGTGCCAGCAGCTTAGCTAGCGGAAACACAGATACGCAGTATTTT
D: .; V: TRBV7-4; J: TRBJ1-4; size: .; length: 12; CDR3: CASRLAGGKLFF; DNA: TGTGCCAGCAGACTAGCGGGGGGGAAACTGTTTTTT
D: TRBD1; V: TRBV19; J: TRBJ2-7; size: .; length: 14; CDR3: CASKVGTGLNEQYF; DNA: TGTGCCAGTAAGGTCGGGACAGGGTTAAACGAGCAGTACTTC
D: TRBD1; V: TRBV5-6; J: TRBJ1-2; size: many; length: 11; CDR3: CASSWGQGYTF; DNA: TGTGCCAGCAGCTGGGGACAGGGGTACACCTTC
D: .; V: TRBV11-1; J: TRBJ2-6; size: few; length: 13; CDR3: CASTSSGANVLTF; DNA: TGTGCCAGCACCTCCTCTGGGGCCAACGTCCTGACTTTC
D: .; V: TRBV2; J: TRBJ2-7; size: few; length: 11; CDR3: CASSERTEQYF; DNA: TGTGCCAGCAGTGAAAGGACCGAGCAGTACTTC
D: TRBD2; V: TRBV6-1; J: TRBJ2-2; size: few; length: 16; CDR3: CASRPTKTSGTGELFF; DNA: TGTGCCAGCAGACCCACTAAAACTAGCGGGACCGGGGAGCTGTTTTTT
D: TRBD2; V: TRBV5-1; J: TRBJ2-3; size: many; length: 14; CDR3: CASGLAAPTDTQYF; DNA: TGCGCCAGCGGCCTAGCGGCCCCCACAGATACGCAGTATTTT
D: .; V: TRBV20-1; J: TRBJ2-7; size: once; length: 12; CDR3: CSAVGSSYEQYF; DNA: TGCAGTGCTGTAGGGAGCTCCTACGAGCAGTACTTC
D: .; V: TRBV30; J: TRBJ2-1; size: many; length: 13; CDR3: CAWSDGANKEQFF; DNA: TGTGCCTGGAGTGACGGGGCGAATAAGGAGCAGTTCTTC
D: TRBD1; V: TRBV24-1; J: TRBJ2-1; size: .; length: 16; CDR3: CATSDPGTGQEDEQFF; DNA: TGTGCCACCAGTGATCCTGGGACAGGGCAAGAAGATGAGCAGTTCTTC
D: .; V: TRBV11-1; J: TRBJ2-1; size: once; length: 14; CDR3: CASSLVRSADEQFF; DNA: TGTGCCAGCAGCTTAGTTAGGTCTGCCGATGAGCAGTTCTTC
D: TRBD2; V: TRBV2; J: TRBJ2-5; size: .; length: 16; CDR3: CASKRTSGGASETQYF; DNA: TGTGCCAGCAAACGGACTAGCGGGGGGGCCTCGGAGACCCAGTACTTC
D: .; V: TRBV5-6; J: TRBJ2-7; size: many; length: 11; CDR3: CASSLDGGQYF; DNA: TGTGCCAGCAGCTTGGACGGAGGGCAGTACTTC
D: .; V: TRBV2; J: TRBJ1-1; size: .; length: 14; CDR3: CASSEGRGAGGAFF; DNA: TGTGCCAGCAGTGAAGGTCGGGGAGCCGGAGGAGCTTTCTTT
D: .; V: TRBV12-3/TRBV12-4; J: TRBJ2-5; size: .; length: 11; CDR3: CASLRGETQYF; DNA: TGTGCCTCATTGAGAGGGGAGACCCAGTACTTC
D: TRBD1; V: TRBV10-3; J: TRBJ2-7; size: few; length: 13; CDR3: CASSSPGGYEQYF; DNA: TGTGCCAGCAGTTCCCCAGGGGGCTACGAGCAGTACTTC
D: .; V: TRBV18; J: TRBJ2-7; size: many; length: 12; CDR3: CASSYSSYEQYF; DNA: TGTGCCAGCTCATATAGCTCCTACGAGCAGTACTTC
D: .; V: TRBV6-2/TRBV6-3; J: TRBJ2-6; size: many; length: 15; CDR3: CASRDRRSGANVLTF; DNA: TGTGCCAGCAGGGACCGCCGCTCTGGGGCCAACGTCCTGACTTTC
D: .; V: TRBV19; J: TRBJ2-2; size: many; length: 17; CDR3: CASSIQGPPTNTGELFF; DNA: TGTGCCAGTAGTATCCAGGGTCCCCCTACGAACACCGGGGAGCTGTTTTTT
D: .; V: TRBV4-3; J: TRBJ2-7; size: .; length: 14; CDR3: CASSQDGGVYEQYF; DNA: TGCGCCAGCAGCCAAGACGGGGGAGTATACGAGCAGTACTTC
D: TRBD1; V: TRBV6-1; J: TRBJ1-2; size: .; length: 13; CDR3: CASSQEGAYGYTF; DNA: TGTGCCAGCAGCCAGGAGGGGGCCTATGGCTACACCTTC
D: .; V: TRBV20-1; J: TRBJ1-1; size: .; length: 12; CDR3: CSVPPGITEAFF; DNA: TGCAGTGTCCCCCCAGGTATCACTGAAGCTTTCTTT
D: TRBD1; V: TRBV7-2; J: TRBJ2-2; size: many; length: 17; CDR3: CASSQGPGQTNTGELFF; DNA: TGTGCCAGCAGCCAGGGGCCGGGACAGACGAACACCGGGGAGCTGTTTTTT
D: .; V: TRBV10-3; J: TRBJ2-7; size: .; length: 14; CDR3: CAISELGRGNEQYF; DNA: TGTGCCATCAGTGAATTGGGCAGGGGTAACGAGCAGTACTTC
D: TRBD2; V: TRBV2; J: TRBJ2-1; size: many; length: 15; CDR3: CASSEGRVTSGKQFF; DNA: TGTGCCAGCAGTGAAGGTAGGGTGACTAGCGGCAAGCAGTTCTTC
D: TRBD1; V: TRBV6-2/TRBV6-3; J: TRBJ2-2; size: .; length: 13; CDR3: CASSATGDGELFF; DNA: TGTGCCAGCAGTGCAACAGGGGACGGGGAGCTGTTTTTT
D: .; V: TRBV20-1; J: TRBJ2-5; size: .; length: 15; CDR3: CSASGLHPVFETQYF; DNA: TGCAGTGCTAGCGGACTCCACCCGGTATTCGAGACCCAGTACTTC